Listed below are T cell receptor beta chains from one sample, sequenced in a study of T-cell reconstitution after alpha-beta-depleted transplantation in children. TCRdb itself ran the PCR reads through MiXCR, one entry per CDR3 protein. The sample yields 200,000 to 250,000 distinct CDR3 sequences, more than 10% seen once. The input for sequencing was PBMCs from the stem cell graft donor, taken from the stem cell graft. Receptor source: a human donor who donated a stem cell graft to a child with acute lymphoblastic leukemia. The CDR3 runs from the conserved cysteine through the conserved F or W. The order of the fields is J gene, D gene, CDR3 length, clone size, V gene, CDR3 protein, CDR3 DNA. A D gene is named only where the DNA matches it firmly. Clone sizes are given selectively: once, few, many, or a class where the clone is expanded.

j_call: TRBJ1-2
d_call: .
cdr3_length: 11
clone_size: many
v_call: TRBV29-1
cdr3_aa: CSLRRGDGYTF
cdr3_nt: TGCAGCCTTCGTAGGGGGGATGGCTACACCTTC

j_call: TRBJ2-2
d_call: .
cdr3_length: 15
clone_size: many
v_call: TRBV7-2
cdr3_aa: CASSLSQTNTGELFF
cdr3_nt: TGTGCCAGCAGCTTATCCCAGACTAACACCGGGGAGCTGTTTTTT

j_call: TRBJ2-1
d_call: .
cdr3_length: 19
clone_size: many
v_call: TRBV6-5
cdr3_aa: CASRLRRPPGSGTVNEQFF
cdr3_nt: TGTGCCAGCAGATTACGGAGGCCTCCGGGCAGCGGGACAGTCAATGAGCAGTTCTTC

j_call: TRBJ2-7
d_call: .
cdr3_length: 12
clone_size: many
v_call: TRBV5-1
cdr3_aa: CASSNRVAEQYF
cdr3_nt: TGCGCCAGCAGCAACAGGGTTGCCGAGCAGTACTTC

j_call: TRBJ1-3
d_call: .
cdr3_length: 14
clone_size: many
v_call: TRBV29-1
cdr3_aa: CSVVPRTAQNTIYF
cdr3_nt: TGCAGCGTTGTGCCCAGGACAGCGCAAAACACCATATATTTT

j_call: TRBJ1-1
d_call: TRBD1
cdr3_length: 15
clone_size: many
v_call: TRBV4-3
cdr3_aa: CASSQDLQGDTEAFF
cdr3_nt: TGCGCCAGCAGCCAAGATCTCCAGGGGGACACTGAAGCTTTCTTT

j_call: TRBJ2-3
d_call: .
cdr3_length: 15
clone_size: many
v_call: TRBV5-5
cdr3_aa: CASSLEDGSTDTQYF
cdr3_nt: TGTGCCAGCAGCTTGGAGGACGGGAGCACAGATACGCAGTATTTT

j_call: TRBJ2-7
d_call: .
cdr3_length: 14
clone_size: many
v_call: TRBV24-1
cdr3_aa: CATSGWGEDYEQYF
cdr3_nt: TGTGCCACCAGTGGGTGGGGTGAAGACTACGAGCAGTACTTC

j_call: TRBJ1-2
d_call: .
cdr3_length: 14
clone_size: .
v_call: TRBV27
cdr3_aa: CASRPGENNYGYTF
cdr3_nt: TGTGCCAGCAGACCTGGGGAAAATAACTATGGCTACACCTTC

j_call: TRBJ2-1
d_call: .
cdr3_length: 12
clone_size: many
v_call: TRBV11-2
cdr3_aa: CASSLGGPEQFF
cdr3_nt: TGTGCCAGCAGCTTAGGTGGACCCGAGCAGTTCTTC

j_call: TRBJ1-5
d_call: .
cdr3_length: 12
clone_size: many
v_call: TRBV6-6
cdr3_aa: CASTASGQPQHF
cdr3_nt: TGTGCCAGCACCGCCAGTGGTCAGCCCCAGCATTTT

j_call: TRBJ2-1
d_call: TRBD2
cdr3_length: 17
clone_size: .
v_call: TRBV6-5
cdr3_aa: CASSYSRGGASYNEQFF
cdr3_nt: TGTGCCAGCAGTTACTCGAGGGGAGGGGCCAGCTACAATGAGCAGTTCTTC

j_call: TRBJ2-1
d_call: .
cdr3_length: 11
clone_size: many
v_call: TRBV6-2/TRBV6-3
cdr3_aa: CASTVQDKQFF
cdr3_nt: TGTGCCAGCACGGTTCAGGACAAGCAGTTCTTC

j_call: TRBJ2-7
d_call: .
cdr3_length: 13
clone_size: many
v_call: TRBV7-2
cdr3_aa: CASRHTGTHEQYF
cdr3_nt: TGTGCCAGCAGACATACAGGGACCCACGAGCAGTACTTC

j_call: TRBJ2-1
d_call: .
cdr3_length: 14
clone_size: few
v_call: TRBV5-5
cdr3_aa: CASKPSQRGNEQFF
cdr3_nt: TGTGCCAGCAAGCCCTCCCAAAGGGGGAATGAGCAGTTCTTC

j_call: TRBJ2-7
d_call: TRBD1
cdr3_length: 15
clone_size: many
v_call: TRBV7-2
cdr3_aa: CASSLQGARSYEQYF
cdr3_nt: TGTGCCAGCAGCTTACAGGGGGCGCGCTCCTACGAGCAGTACTTC

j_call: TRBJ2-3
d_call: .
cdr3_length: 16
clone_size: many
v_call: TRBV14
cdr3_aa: CASSQVRSSGTDTQYF
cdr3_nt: TGTGCCAGCAGCCAAGTTCGCTCTAGCGGCACAGATACGCAGTATTTT

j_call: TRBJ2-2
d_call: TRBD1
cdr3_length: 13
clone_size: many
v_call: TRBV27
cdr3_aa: CASSYNDRVELFF
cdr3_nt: TGTGCCAGCAGTTATAACGACAGGGTTGAGCTGTTTTTT

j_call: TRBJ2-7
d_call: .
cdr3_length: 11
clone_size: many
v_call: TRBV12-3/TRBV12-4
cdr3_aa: CASSAHYEQYF
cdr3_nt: TGTGCCAGCAGTGCGCACTACGAGCAGTACTTC

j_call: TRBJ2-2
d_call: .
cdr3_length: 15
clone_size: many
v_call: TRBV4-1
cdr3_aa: CASTSRGAPTGELFF
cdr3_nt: TGCGCCAGCACGAGTAGAGGGGCTCCCACCGGGGAGCTGTTTTTT

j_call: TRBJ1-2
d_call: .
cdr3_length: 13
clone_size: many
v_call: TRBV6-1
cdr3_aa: CASSRGGNYGYTF
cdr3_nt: TGTGCCAGCAGTCGGGGGGGAAACTATGGCTACACCTTC

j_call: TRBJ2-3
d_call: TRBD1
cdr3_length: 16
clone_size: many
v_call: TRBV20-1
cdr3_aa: CSARKLDRTSTDTQYF
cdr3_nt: TGCAGTGCTAGGAAGTTGGACAGGACCAGCACAGATACGCAGTATTTT

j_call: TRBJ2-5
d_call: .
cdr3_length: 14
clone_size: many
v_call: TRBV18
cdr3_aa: CASSPDTIQETQYF
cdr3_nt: TGTGCCAGCTCACCTGACACTATCCAAGAGACCCAGTACTTC

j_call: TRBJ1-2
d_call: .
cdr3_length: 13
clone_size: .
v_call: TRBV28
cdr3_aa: CASSLSTAYGYTF
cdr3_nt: TGTGCCAGCAGTTTATCGACCGCCTATGGCTACACCTTC

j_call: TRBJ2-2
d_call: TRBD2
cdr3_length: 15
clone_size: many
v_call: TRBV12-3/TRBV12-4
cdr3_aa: CASYPGLVNTGELFF
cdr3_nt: TGTGCCAGTTATCCGGGACTAGTGAACACCGGGGAGCTGTTTTTT

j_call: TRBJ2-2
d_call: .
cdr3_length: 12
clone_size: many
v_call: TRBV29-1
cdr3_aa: CSVDWGTGELFF
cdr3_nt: TGCAGCGTTGATTGGGGCACCGGGGAGCTGTTTTTT

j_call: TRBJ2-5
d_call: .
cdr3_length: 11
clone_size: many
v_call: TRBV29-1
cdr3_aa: CSVDGEGTQYF
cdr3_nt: TGCAGCGTTGATGGCGAGGGGACCCAGTACTTC

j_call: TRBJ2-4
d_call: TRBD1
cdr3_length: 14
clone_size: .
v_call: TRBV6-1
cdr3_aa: CASSPLTGGNSQYF
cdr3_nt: TGTGCCAGCAGTCCGCTGACAGGGGGTAACAGTCAGTACTTC

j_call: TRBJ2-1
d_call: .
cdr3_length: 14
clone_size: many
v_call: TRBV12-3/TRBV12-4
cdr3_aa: CASSFGSSAWEQFF
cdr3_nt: TGTGCCAGCAGTTTTGGATCCTCTGCTTGGGAGCAGTTCTTC

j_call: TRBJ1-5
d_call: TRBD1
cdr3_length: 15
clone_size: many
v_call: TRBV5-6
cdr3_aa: CASSLGGTGFQPQHF
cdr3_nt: TGTGCCAGCAGCTTGGGCGGGACAGGGTTTCAGCCCCAGCATTTT

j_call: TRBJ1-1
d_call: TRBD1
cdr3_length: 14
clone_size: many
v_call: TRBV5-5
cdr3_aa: CASSSDRVNTEAFF
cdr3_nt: TGTGCCAGCAGTTCCGACAGGGTGAACACTGAAGCTTTCTTT

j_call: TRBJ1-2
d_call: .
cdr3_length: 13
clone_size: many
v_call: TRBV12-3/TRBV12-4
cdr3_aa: CASSSWGMDGYTF
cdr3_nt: TGTGCCAGCAGTTCATGGGGGATGGATGGCTACACCTTC

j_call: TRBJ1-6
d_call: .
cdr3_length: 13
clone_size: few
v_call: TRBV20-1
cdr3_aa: CSAPPDYHSPLHF
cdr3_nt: TGCAGTGCCCCCCCGGACTACCATTCACCCCTCCACTTT

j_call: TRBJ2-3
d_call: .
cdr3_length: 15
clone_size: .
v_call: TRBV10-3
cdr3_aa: CAITPTGRSTDTQYF
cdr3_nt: TGTGCCATCACCCCAACCGGCAGAAGCACAGATACGCAGTATTTT

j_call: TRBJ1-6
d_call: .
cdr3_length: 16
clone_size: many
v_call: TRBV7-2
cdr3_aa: CASSLVGGGMHSPLHF
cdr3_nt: TGTGCCAGCAGCTTAGTAGGCGGGGGCATGCATTCACCCCTCCACTTT

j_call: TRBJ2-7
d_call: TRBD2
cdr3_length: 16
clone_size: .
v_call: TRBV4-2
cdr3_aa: CASSLLGTSGSYEQYF
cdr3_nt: TGTGCCAGCAGCCTACTTGGGACTAGCGGCTCCTACGAGCAGTACTTC

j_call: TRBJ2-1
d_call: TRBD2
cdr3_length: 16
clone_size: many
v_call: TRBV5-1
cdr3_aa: CASSQRTSASYNEQFF
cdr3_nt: TGCGCCAGCAGCCAGCGGACTAGCGCCAGCTACAATGAGCAGTTCTTC

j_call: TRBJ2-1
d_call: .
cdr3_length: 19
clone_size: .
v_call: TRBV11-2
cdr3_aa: CASSFLGGSGLRAYNEQFF
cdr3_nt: TGTGCCAGCAGCTTCCTTGGGGGGTCAGGGCTGAGGGCCTACAATGAGCAGTTCTTC

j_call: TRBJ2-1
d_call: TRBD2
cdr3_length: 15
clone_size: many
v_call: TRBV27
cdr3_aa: CASKYRLAGNNEQFF
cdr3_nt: TGTGCCAGCAAATACAGGCTAGCGGGGAACAATGAGCAGTTCTTC

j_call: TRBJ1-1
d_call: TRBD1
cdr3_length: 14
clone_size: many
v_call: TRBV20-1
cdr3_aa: CSAPDRGSITEAFF
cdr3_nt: TGCAGTGCACCTGACAGGGGCTCGATCACTGAAGCTTTCTTT

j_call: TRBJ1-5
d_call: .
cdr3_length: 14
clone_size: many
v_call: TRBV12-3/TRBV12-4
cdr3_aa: CASSLAGSNQPQHF
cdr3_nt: TGTGCCAGCAGTCTCGCAGGGAGCAATCAGCCCCAGCATTTT

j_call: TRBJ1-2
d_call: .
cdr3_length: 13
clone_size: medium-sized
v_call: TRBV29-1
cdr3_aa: CSVPGPGSGPYTF
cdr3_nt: TGCAGCGTTCCGGGACCGGGTTCAGGTCCCTACACCTTC

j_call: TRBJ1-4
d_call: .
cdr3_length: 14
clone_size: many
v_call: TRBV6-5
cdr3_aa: CASSYSGASEKLFF
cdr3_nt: TGTGCCAGCAGTTACTCGGGGGCGAGTGAAAAACTGTTTTTT

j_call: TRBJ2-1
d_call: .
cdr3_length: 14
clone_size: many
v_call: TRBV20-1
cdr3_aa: CSAMGHSSYNEQFF
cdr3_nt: TGCAGTGCTATGGGCCACAGCTCCTACAATGAGCAGTTCTTC

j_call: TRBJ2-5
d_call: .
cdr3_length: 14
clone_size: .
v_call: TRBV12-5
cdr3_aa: CASGLGGPQETQYF
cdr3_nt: TGTGCTAGTGGTTTGGGTGGACCACAAGAGACCCAGTACTTC

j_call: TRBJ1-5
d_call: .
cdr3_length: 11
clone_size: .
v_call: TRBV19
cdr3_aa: CASGGSQPQHF
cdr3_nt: TGTGCCAGTGGAGGCAGTCAGCCCCAGCATTTT

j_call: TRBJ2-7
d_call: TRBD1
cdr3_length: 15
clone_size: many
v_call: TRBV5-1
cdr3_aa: CASSEPGQGTYEQYF
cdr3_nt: TGCGCCAGCAGCGAACCGGGACAGGGAACCTACGAGCAGTACTTC

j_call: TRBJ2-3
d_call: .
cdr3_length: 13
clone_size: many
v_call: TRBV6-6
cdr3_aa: CACRTESTDTQYF
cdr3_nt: TGTGCCTGCCGGACGGAGAGCACAGATACGCAGTATTTT

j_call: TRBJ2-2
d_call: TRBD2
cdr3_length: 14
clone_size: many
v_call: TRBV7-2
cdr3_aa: CASRSSGSSGELFF
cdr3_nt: TGTGCCAGCAGAAGTAGCGGGAGCTCCGGGGAGCTGTTTTTT

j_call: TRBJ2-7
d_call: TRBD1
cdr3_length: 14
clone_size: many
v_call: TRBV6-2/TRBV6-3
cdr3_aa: CASSPRDRTYEQYF
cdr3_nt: TGTGCCAGCAGCCCCAGGGACAGAACCTACGAGCAGTACTTC

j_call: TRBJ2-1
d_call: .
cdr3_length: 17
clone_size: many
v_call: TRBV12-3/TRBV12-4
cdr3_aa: CASRLPSQTESYNEQFF
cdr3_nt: TGTGCCAGCAGGCTTCCCTCCCAGACAGAGTCCTACAATGAGCAGTTCTTC

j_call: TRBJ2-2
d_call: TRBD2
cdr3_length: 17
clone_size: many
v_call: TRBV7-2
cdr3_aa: CASSLAGLAGVDGELFF
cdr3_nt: TGTGCCAGCAGCTTGGCGGGACTAGCGGGAGTGGACGGGGAGCTGTTTTTT

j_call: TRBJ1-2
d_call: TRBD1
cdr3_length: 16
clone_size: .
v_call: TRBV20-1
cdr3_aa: CSATPGTGGGSGGYTF
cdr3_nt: TGCAGTGCTACTCCCGGGACAGGGGGCGGGAGCGGGGGCTACACCTTC

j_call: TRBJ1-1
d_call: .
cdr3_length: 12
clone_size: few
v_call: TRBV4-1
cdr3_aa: CASSRGAGEAFF
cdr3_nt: TGCGCCAGCAGTCGAGGGGCCGGTGAAGCTTTCTTT

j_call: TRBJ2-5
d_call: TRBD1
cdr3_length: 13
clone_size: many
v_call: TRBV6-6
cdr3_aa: CASKGTEEKTQYF
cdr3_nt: TGTGCCAGCAAGGGGACAGAAGAGAAGACCCAGTACTTC

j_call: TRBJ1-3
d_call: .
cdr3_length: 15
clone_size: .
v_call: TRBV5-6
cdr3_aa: CASSVTVGAGNTIYF
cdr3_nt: TGTGCCAGCAGCGTCACCGTCGGGGCTGGAAACACCATATATTTT

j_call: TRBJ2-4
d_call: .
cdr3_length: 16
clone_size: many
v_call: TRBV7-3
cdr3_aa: CASSLKGMDGKNIQYF
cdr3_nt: TGTGCCAGCAGCTTAAAGGGCATGGACGGCAAAAACATTCAGTACTTC

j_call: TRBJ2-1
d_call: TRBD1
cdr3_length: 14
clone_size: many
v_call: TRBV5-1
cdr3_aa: CASSRDREYNEQFF
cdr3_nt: TGCGCCAGCAGTAGGGACAGAGAATACAATGAGCAGTTCTTC